The 30 T cell receptor beta chains presented below share a single source sample, sequenced in a study of blood T cell repertoires in COVID-19. Repertoires were generated with immunoSEQ multiplex PCR, while TCRdb's copy carries only in-frame clones and drops some. The repertoire holds nearly 65,000 clones, with 80% to 90% as singletons. Sequencing was carried out using peripheral blood. The receptors were sampled from a human donor in a cohort sampled during active COVID-19.

This chain uses TRBV28 with TRBJ2-1; TRBD2 is a possible D gene (5 bases). The CDR3 has 13 amino acids. The germline V gene encodes CDR1 MDHEN and CDR2 SYDVKM. Trimming pared 6 bases from V and 9 bases from J, leaving 15 bases between. CDR3 in amino acids: CASRTILAGEQFF. CDR3 nucleotide sequence: TGTGCCAGCAGGACAATCCTAGCAGGTGAGCAGTTCTTC. Full variable domain (remainder filled in from reference TRBV28 and TRBJ2-1): DVKVTQSSRYLVKRTGEKVFLECVQDMDHENMFWYRQDPGLGLRLIYFSYDVKMKEKGDIPEGYSVSREKKERFSLILESASTNQTSMYLCASRTILAGEQFFGPGTRLTVL.

This chain connects TRBV25-1 to TRBJ1-3; D possibly corresponds to TRBD1 (6 bases). There are 14 residues in the CDR3. Trimming stripped 8 bases from V and 0 bases from J, with 11 bases between. Germline values: CDR1 MGHDK, CDR2 SYGVNS. DNA of the CDR3: TGTGCCAGCGGGGTAGGGGGCTCTGGAAACACCATATATTTT. Residues: CASGVGGSGNTIYF.

V and J are TRBV7-2 and TRBJ2-7; D gene uncertain. CDR3 size: 11 residues. CDR1 and CDR2 (germline): SGHTA, FQGNSA. V was shortened by 5 bases and J by 5 bases, with 7 bases between the two germline ends. CDR3 sequence (DNA): TGTGCCAGCAGCGCCGCGGACGAGCAGTACTTC. Amino acids: CASSAADEQYF.

This clone appeared once. V usage is TRBV7-6 and J usage is TRBJ2-7; D possibly corresponds to TRBD2 (5 bases). This CDR3 region has 13 residues. The germline V gene has CDR1 SGHVS and CDR2 FNYEAQ. V lost 5 bases and J 3 bases, leaving 11 bases between the germline ends. The CDR3 spells CASSPERDYEQYF. DNA of the CDR3: TGTGCCAGCAGCCCGGAGAGGGACTACGAGCAGTACTTC.

This clone appeared a few times. The chain couples TRBV28 to TRBJ2-7, with TRBD1 identical over 10 bases. The CDR3 is 16 residues long. The germline CDR1 and CDR2 sequences are MDHEN and SYDVKM. Trimming removed 7 bases from V and 5 bases from J; junction bases left unmatched: 14. This CDR3 reads CASKGILRTGGNEQYF. CDR3 DNA: TGTGCCAGCAAGGGTATCCTCCGGACAGGGGGGAACGAGCAGTACTTC.

This clone was seen a single time. The chain recombines TRBV4-3 with TRBJ1-4, with 7 positions matching TRBD1. The CDR3 totals 16 residues. With 0 bases clipped from V and 6 bases from J, the junction kept 7 bases outside the gene matches. Germline values: CDR1 LGHNA, CDR2 YSLEER. This chain's CDR3 is CASSQDPTGLDEKLFF. DNA for the CDR3: TGCGCCAGCAGCCAAGACCCGACAGGGTTGGATGAAAAACTGTTTTTT.

The chain uses TRBV7-6 and TRBJ2-3; D not certain. This CDR3 is built from 14 residues. CDR1 is SGHVS and CDR2 is FNYEAQ in the germline V gene. V gave up 1 base and J gave up 3 bases, with 8 bases separating them. The CDR3 DNA follows: TGTGCCAGCAGCTTAGAATCGTTTACAGATACGCAGTATTTT. This sequence encodes CASSLESFTDTQYF.

The chain couples TRBV19 to TRBJ1-2; maybe TRBD1 (5 bases). The germline V gene has CDR1 LNHDA and CDR2 SQIVND (reference sequence). The CDR3 extends over 12 amino acids. V lost 7 bases and J 4 bases, leaving 10 bases between the germline ends. The CDR3 DNA is TGTGCCAGTAAAGGGGTCTTCTATGGCTACACCTTC. It translates to CASKGVFYGYTF.

The rearrangement uses TRBV13 and TRBJ1-6, with D maybe TRBD1 (6 bases). The V end lost 5 bases, the J end lost 5 bases, and 10 bases lay between the germline ends. Germline V CDR1 and CDR2: PRHDT, FYEKMQ (reference sequence). The CDR3 contains 14 residues. The CDR3 loop is CASSRRDNNSPLHF. The CDR3 region has the DNA TGTGCCAGCAGCCGCCGGGACAATAATTCACCCCTCCACTTT. The full variable domain, in which reference TRBV13 and TRBJ1-6 provide the parts outside the CDR3, is AAGVIQSPRHLIKEKRETATLKCYPIPRHDTVYWYQQGPGQDPQFLISFYEKMQSDKGSIPDRFSAQQFSDYHSELNMSSLELGDSALYFCASSRRDNNSPLHFGNGTRLTVT.

This chain connects TRBV3-1 (or the pseudogene TRBV3-2) to TRBJ1-6; 7 bases align to TRBD1. V lost 5 bases and J lost 7; bases outside the gene matches: 11. CDR3 length equals 16 residues. CDR1 is LGHDT and CDR2 is YNNKEL in the germline V gene (reference sequence). The CDR3 region has the DNA TGTGCCAGCAGCTCAAGATGGGGGACAGAGAATTCACCCCTCCACTTT. It codes for CASSSRWGTENSPLHF.

J is TRBJ2-6 and V is TRBV13; D ambiguous. There are 15 residues in the CDR3. Germline CDR1 PRHDT, CDR2 FYEKMQ (reference sequence). The V and J ends lost 3 bases and 1 base respectively, with 7 bases between them. This CDR3 reads CASSFKFSGANVLTF. In DNA, the CDR3 is TGTGCCAGCAGCTTTAAATTTTCTGGGGCCAACGTCCTGACTTTC.

The chain is built from TRBV2 and TRBJ2-7; 12 bases are a match to TRBD2. J lost 6 bases, V lost 5 bases, and 2 bases had no gene match. There are 13 residues in the CDR3. Germline CDR1 and CDR2: SNHLY and FYNNEI. The CDR3 spells CASSLAGGVEQYF. DNA for the CDR3: TGTGCCAGCAGTCTAGCGGGAGGGGTCGAGCAGTACTTC.

J is TRBJ1-2 and V is TRBV24-1, with 10 bases matching TRBD1. The CDR3 consists of 15 residues. In germline, CDR1 is KGHDR, CDR2 SFDVKD. With V trimmed by 7 bases and J by 8 bases, 12 bases remained unmatched. As DNA, the CDR3 is TGTGCCACCAGAGAAAGACAGGGGGCGAATCAGGGCTACACCTTC. It yields the protein CATRERQGANQGYTF.

This chain joins TRBV9 and TRBJ1-4; D may be TRBD1 (5 bases). Germline-derived CDR1 and CDR2 are SGDLS and YYNGEE. The CDR3 sequence is 20 residues long. V was trimmed by 3 bases and J by 0 bases, leaving 24 bases between them. The CDR3 sequence: CASSDPGTSDGHATNEKLFF. In nucleotides, the CDR3 is TGTGCCAGCAGCGACCCCGGGACTTCAGACGGGCACGCAACTAATGAAAAACTGTTTTTT.

The chain combines TRBV9 with TRBJ2-1; D is perhaps TRBD2 (6 bases). The germline V gene encodes CDR1 SGDLS and CDR2 YYNGEE. CDR3 length: 11 residues. Trimming removed 7 bases from V and 7 bases from J, with 9 bases in between. CDR3 DNA: TGTGCCAGCGGCCGGGAGAATGAGCAGTTCTTC. Translating gives CASGRENEQFF. Complete variable domain (other parts from reference TRBV9 and TRBJ2-1): DSGVTQTPKHLITATGQRVTLRCSPRSGDLSVYWYQQSLDQGLQFLIQYYNGEERAKGNILERFSAQQFPDLHSELNLSSLELGDSALYFCASGRENEQFFGPGTRLTVL.

J is TRBJ2-2 and V is TRBV7-9; 8 bases agree with TRBD1. This CDR3 has 15 residues. Germline CDR1 SEHNR, CDR2 FQNEAQ (reference sequence). The junction had 8 bases not matched to a gene; V was cut back by 5 bases and J by 6 bases. CDR3 sequence (DNA): TGTGCCAGCAGCCCGATACAGGGGGGCTCCGGGGAGCTGTTTTTT. This encodes CASSPIQGGSGELFF.

This sequence joins TRBV6-5 and TRBJ1-1, with a tentative D call TRBD1 (5 bases). The CDR3 loop spans 11 amino acids. The germline CDR1 and CDR2 sequences are MNHEY and SVGAGI. Trimming took 2 bases from V and 12 from J, leaving 10 bases between them. DNA for the CDR3: TGTGCCAGCAGTTACGGAGGGACGCCTTTCTTT. Translation: CASSYGGTPFF.

This clone was observed once. The chain employs TRBV6-5 and TRBJ1-2, with 7 bases matching TRBD1. Germline CDR1 reads MNHEY; CDR2 reads SVGAGI. This CDR3 spans 14 amino acids. The V and J ends lost 0 bases and 6 bases, in that order; junction bases with no gene match: 4. The CDR3 spells CASSYSTGLNGYTF. The CDR3 bases are TGTGCCAGCAGTTACTCGACAGGGTTGAATGGCTACACCTTC.

The chain recombines TRBV6-2 or TRBV6-3 with TRBJ2-1; 8 positions agree with TRBD2. This CDR3 has 16 amino acids. After removal of 4 bases from V and 4 bases from J, the junction contained 9 bases not matched to a gene. Germline assignment: CDR1 MNHEY and CDR2 SVGEGT. The CDR3 DNA sequence: TGTGCCAGCAGTTCTTCCGGGGGGGGTGAGTACAATGAGCAGTTCTTC. It codes for CASSSSGGGEYNEQFF.

The chain uses TRBV28 and TRBJ2-5; 10 bases are a match to TRBD1. Losses at the gene ends were 6 bases for V and 3 bases for J; bases not matched to a gene: 7. The germline V gene has CDR1 MDHEN and CDR2 SYDVKM. The CDR3 extends over 15 amino acids. CDR3 DNA sequence: TGTGCCAGCAGCCGACAGGGGGCGCGAGAAGAGACCCAGTACTTC. It translates to CASSRQGAREETQYF. Full variable domain (outside the CDR3, taken from reference TRBV28 and TRBJ2-5): DVKVTQSSRYLVKRTGEKVFLECVQDMDHENMFWYRQDPGLGLRLIYFSYDVKMKEKGDIPEGYSVSREKKERFSLILESASTNQTSMYLCASSRQGAREETQYFGPGTRLLVL.

This chain links TRBV28 with TRBJ2-7; 7 bases align to TRBD2. Germline lookup yields CDR1 MDHEN and CDR2 SYDVKM. V lost 4 bases, J lost 5 bases, and 20 bases stayed unmatched. This CDR3 spans 18 amino acids. The DNA for the CDR3 is TGTGCCAGCAGTTCGCAAACCGGACTAGGCCCTTCGTCCAACGAGCAGTACTTC. Translating it yields CASSSQTGLGPSSNEQYF. The complete variable domain, with remaining parts taken from reference TRBV28 and TRBJ2-7, reads DVKVTQSSRYLVKRTGEKVFLECVQDMDHENMFWYRQDPGLGLRLIYFSYDVKMKEKGDIPEGYSVSREKKERFSLILESASTNQTSMYLCASSSQTGLGPSSNEQYFGPGTRLTVT.

The V gene is TRBV6-5, the J gene TRBJ2-3; D not resolved. Trimming pared 7 bases from V and 6 bases from J, leaving 11 bases between. The V gene's germline CDR1 is MNHEY and CDR2 SVGAGI. The CDR3 extends over 12 amino acids. DNA for the CDR3: TGTGCCAGCACCAGACTCGCGGATACGCAGTATTTT. It translates to CASTRLADTQYF.

The V call is TRBV5-4, the J call TRBJ2-2; D not resolved. Germline V lookup: CDR1 SGHNT, CDR2 YYREEE (reference sequence). With 0 bases removed from V and 1 base from J, the gap between germline ends came to 4 bases. This CDR3 contains 14 residues. CDR3 bases: TGTGCCAGCAGCTTGGGGCTGAACACCGGGGAGCTGTTTTTT. Its translation: CASSLGLNTGELFF.

CDR3 nucleotide sequence: TGTGCCACCAGTGCCAGAGGACAGCCGACCTACGAGCAGTACTTC. Encoded protein: CATSARGQPTYEQYF. The genes are TRBV24-1 and TRBJ2-7, with a weak D call TRBD1 (6 bases). The CDR3 length is 15 residues. Germline CDR1 and CDR2: KGHDR and SFDVKD. The V and J ends lost 5 bases and 2 bases respectively, with 15 bases between them.

The chain employs TRBV6-5 and TRBJ2-7; perhaps TRBD2 as D (6 bases). Germline V gene sequence: CDR1 MNHEY, CDR2 SVGAGI. CDR3 length: 14 amino acids. V lost 6 bases, J lost 2 bases, and 14 bases lay in between. This CDR3 reads CASRGEAGTYEQYF. The CDR3 DNA follows: TGTGCCAGCAGAGGGGAGGCAGGGACCTACGAGCAGTACTTC.

This clone was seen just once. V gene TRBV27 combines with J gene TRBJ2-7, with 10 bases that match TRBD1. CDR3 size: 16 residues. The V gene's germline CDR1 is MNHEY and CDR2 SMNVEV (reference sequence). The V gene end was trimmed by 6 bases and the J gene end by 6 bases; junction bases not matched to a gene: 14. CDR3 coding DNA: TGTGCCAGCAGCCGTATTCGACAGGGGGCGCTTCTCGAGCAGTACTTC. It codes for CASSRIRQGALLEQYF.

The CDR3 loop is CASSQDASGRSGANVLTF. The CDR3, as DNA: TGCGCCAGCAGCCAAGACGCTAGCGGGAGGTCTGGGGCCAACGTCCTGACTTTC. V usage is TRBV4-3 and J usage is TRBJ2-6; 11 bases are a match to TRBD2. Trimming cost V 0 bases and J 1 base; bases outside gene matches: 2. CDR3 size: 18 residues. Germline V CDR1 and CDR2: LGHNA, YSLEER.

The gene calls are TRBV5-1 and TRBJ2-5; D is perhaps TRBD2 (5 bases). This CDR3 spans 14 amino acids. Deletions cut 2 bases from V and 4 bases from J, with 12 bases between. Germline CDR1 is SGHRS and CDR2 is YFSETQ. CDR3 in amino acids: CASSLTSTGETQYF. In nucleotides, the CDR3 is TGCGCCAGCAGCTTAACTAGTACCGGAGAGACCCAGTACTTC.

This clone was seen only a few times. The chain joins TRBV5-1 to TRBJ2-7, with a possible D match to TRBD2 (6 bases). Per germline, CDR1 SGHRS and CDR2 YFSETQ. The CDR3 loop spans 14 amino acids. V was shortened by 3 bases and J by 3 bases, with 13 bases between the two germline ends. CDR3 in amino acids: CASSYAPGLYEQYF. Here the CDR3 DNA reads TGCGCCAGCAGCTACGCCCCGGGACTCTACGAGCAGTACTTC.

The chain combines TRBV9 with TRBJ2-3, with 10 bases fitting TRBD2. This CDR3 has 15 amino acids. Trimming at V came to 3 bases and at J to 3 bases, leaving 4 bases not matched to a gene. From germline, CDR1 is SGDLS and CDR2 YYNGEE. The CDR3 protein is CASSAAGGLTDTQYF. As DNA, the CDR3 is TGTGCCAGCAGCGCAGCGGGGGGGCTAACAGATACGCAGTATTTT.